The sequence of this TCR beta chain was determined in a study of cytomegalovirus exposure and HLA in healthy donors. This CDR3 contains 12 residues. The V gene's germline CDR1 is KGHSH and CDR2 LQKENI. With 6 bases removed from V and 8 bases from J, the gap between germline ends came to 13 bases. PCR used 60 Vbeta primers and 13 Jbeta primers. The assay was immunoSEQ multiplex PCR, and TCRdb's table has in-frame clones only and misses some. The data hold some 100,000 clones, with approximately 77% observed a single time. The TCR originated in a man in his forties or fifties in good health and CMV-seropositive. This chain uses TRBV18 with TRBJ1-1; D not resolved. The material sequenced was PBMCs. CDR3: CASSRSDWEAFF. CDR3 nucleotide sequence: TGTGCCAGCTCCCGGTCGGACTGGGAAGCTTTCTTT.